Listed here are 25 T cell receptor beta chains from one sample, sequenced in a study of tumor and adjacent non-tumor tissue in lung cancer. TCRbeta libraries were built with three rounds of nested PCR, modified from ARM-PCR. TCRdb re-called the multiplex PCR reads through MiXCR, storing one row per CDR3 protein. The sample includes 100,000 to 120,000 distinct CDR3 sequences, over 75% of them seen just once. This sample's RNA came from whole unsorted tissue. Sequenced material: lung tumor tissue. The receptors come from a man aged 65 to 85 with non-small cell lung cancer.

This clonotype was seen only a few times. At one end, the junction sequence differs from germline, possibly due to a read error. The chain uses TRBV29-1 and TRBJ1-2; D gene uncertain. CDR1 SQVTM and CDR2 ANQGSEA come from the germline V gene. The CDR3 loop spans 11 amino acids. CDR3 sequence (DNA): TGCAGCGTGATAGCTAACTATGGCTACACATTC. Its translation is CSVIANYGYTF. Full variable domain (rest looked up from reference TRBV29-1 and TRBJ1-2): SAVISQKPSRDICQRGTSLTIQCQVDSQVTMMFWYRQQPGQSLTLIATANQGSEATYESGFVIDKFPISRPNLTFSTLTVSNMSPEDSSIYLCSVIANYGYTFGSGTRLTVV.

The rearrangement joins TRBV11-2 to TRBJ1-1; D unresolved. V was shortened by 9 bases and J by 3 bases, with 11 bases between the two germline ends. CDR1 and CDR2 from the germline V gene are SGHAT and FQNNGV. The CDR3 spans 12 residues. The CDR3 nucleotides read TGTGCCAGTAAGCACCCCTACACTGAAGCTTTCTTT. Amino acids: CASKHPYTEAFF.

This clonotype was counted between two and nine times. The conserved final phenylalanine or tryptophan is absent from the CDR3, which likely points to a read error. This sequence joins TRBV28 and TRBJ1-2; no firm D call. V was shortened by 5 bases and J by 8 bases, with 9 bases between the two germline ends. This CDR3 contains 11 residues. Germline CDR1 is MDHEN and CDR2 is SYDVKM. CDR3 nucleotides: TGTGCCAGCAGTGTTTCGAGGGGCTACACCTCC. This sequence encodes CASSVSRGYTS.

In regard to this clonotype: Germline is not matched at one junction end, which may reflect a read error. The chain couples TRBV11-3 to TRBJ2-7, with D perhaps matching TRBD1 or TRBD2 (5 bases each). This CDR3 is built from 14 residues. Germline CDR1 is SGHNT and CDR2 is YENEEA. This CDR3 is CASSLDGTVGERYF. CDR3 nucleotides: TGTGCCAGTAGCTTGGACGGGACGGTAGGAGAGCGGTACTTC. The variable domain in full, completed from reference TRBV11-3 and TRBJ2-7, reads EAGVVQSPRYKIIEKKQPVAFWCNPISGHNTLYWYLQNLGQGPELLIRYENEEAVDDSQLPKDRFSAERLKGVDSTLKIQPAELGDSAVYLCASSLDGTVGERYFGPGTRLTVT.

Comments on this clonotype: An end of the junction does not agree with germline; a read error may underlie this. CDR3 loop: CASSLRPRTGIPGELLF. The CDR3 bases are TGTGCCAGCAGCTTACGGCCAAGGACAGGGATCCCCGGGGAGCTGCTTTTC. The rearrangement links TRBV5-4 to TRBJ2-2, with 8 bases lining up with TRBD1. This CDR3 has 17 amino acids. Looked up from germline, CDR1 is SGHNT and CDR2 is YYREEE (reference sequence).

About this clonotype: A much larger clone differs from this one at a single base, so this may be a read error. The chain couples TRBV20-1 to TRBJ2-7, with D hard to call. The length of the CDR3 is 15 residues. CDR1 is DFQATT, CDR2 SNEGSKA, per germline (reference sequence). Here the CDR3 reads CSGRDFRVKAYEQYF. DNA of the CDR3: TGCAGTGGTAGAGATTTCAGAGTAAAAGCCTACGAGCAGTACTTC.

Comment on this clonotype: The conserved final phenylalanine or tryptophan is absent from the CDR3, which likely points to a read error. The chain uses TRBV4-2 and TRBJ1-4; maybe TRBD1 (6 bases). CDR1 LGHNA and CDR2 YNFKEQ come from the germline V gene. This CDR3 has 14 amino acids. CDR3 amino acids: CASSHTGTNEILFL. The CDR3 bases are TGTGCCAGCAGCCACACAGGGACTAATGAAATACTGTTTCTT.

Worth noting for this clonotype: The junction and the germline gene differ at one end; a read error may be behind it. This chain connects TRBV7-9 to TRBJ1-2; 10 bases map to TRBD1. The CDR3 runs to 15 residues. Germline V lookup: CDR1 SEHNR, CDR2 FQNEAQ (reference sequence). CDR3 nucleotide sequence: TGTGCCAGCAGCTTAATGGGGGACAGGGGAGATGGCTATACCTTC. Its protein is CASSLMGDRGDGYTF.

The chain employs TRBV29-1 and TRBJ1-4; D call uncertain. The length of the CDR3 is 13 residues. Germline V gives CDR1 SQVTM, CDR2 ANQGSEA. The CDR3 loop reads CIVCRIPHEKLFF. The CDR3 DNA sequence: TGCATCGTCTGCCGCATTCCCCATGAAAAACTGTTTTTT.

A word on this clonotype: The junction shows a germline mismatch at one end, possibly a read error. This sequence joins TRBV13 and TRBJ1-2; D is undetermined. The CDR3 length is 12 residues. Per germline, CDR1 PRHDT and CDR2 FYEKMQ (reference sequence). CDR3 in amino acids: CAISLPGYGYTF. CDR3 in DNA: TGTGCCATCAGCCTCCCAGGATATGGCTACACCTTC.

This clonotype was picked up one time. At one end the junction does not follow the germline gene, possibly because of a read error. V is TRBV11-2 and J is TRBJ1-1; TRBD1 might be the D (5 bases). This CDR3 is 14 amino acids long. The germline V gene encodes CDR1 SGHAT and CDR2 FQNNGV. This CDR3 reads CVSTKAGGNTEAIF. CDR3 DNA sequence: TGTGTCAGCACTAAGGCGGGGGGGAACACTGAAGCTATCTTT.

Of note for this clonotype: Compared with germline, one end of the junction differs, possibly owing to a read error. The chain combines TRBV4-1 with TRBJ2-5; possibly TRBD1 or TRBD2 for D (5 bases each). The germline gives CDR1 MGHRA, CDR2 YSYEKL. The CDR3 spans 16 residues. CDR3 DNA sequence: TGCGCCAGCAGCCAGGAACGGGACGGATACCAAGAGACCCAGTACTTT. Its protein product is CASSQERDGYQETQYF.

As regards this clonotype: This is likely a read error, given that the CDR3 carries no conserved phenylalanine or tryptophan at its end. The chain uses TRBV29-1 and TRBJ2-5; tentatively, D is TRBD1 or TRBD2 (6 bases each). CDR1 and CDR2 (germline): SQVTM, ANQGSEA. This CDR3 comprises 12 residues. The CDR3 bases are TGTAGCAGGGAACGAGGGGGGGAGACCCAGTACCTC. This codes for CSRERGGETQYL.

Note on this clonotype: Relative to the germline gene, one junction end is altered; a read error may explain this. V usage is TRBV6-5 and J usage is TRBJ2-7; the D gene is possibly TRBD2 (6 bases). The germline gives CDR1 MNHEY, CDR2 SVGAGI. The CDR3 sequence is 15 residues long. The CDR3 bases are TGTGCCGTCGTAAGGAGACTAGGAGGTTCTTACGAGGAGTACTTC. Translated: CAVVRRLGGSYEEYF.

This clonotype is a singleton in its sample. The V and J genes are TRBV11-1 and TRBJ2-5, with D tentatively TRBD1 (6 bases). Trimming removed 11 bases at V and 5 bases at J, with 18 bases between. The CDR3 runs to 13 residues. Germline V lookup: CDR1 SGHAT, CDR2 FQDESV (reference sequence). The CDR3 reads CAGASGVSETQYF. In DNA, the CDR3 is TGTGCCGGTGCATCAGGGGTTTCGGAGACCCAGTACTTC.

In regard to this clonotype: The junction departs from the called germline gene at one end, perhaps through a read error. The chain recombines TRBV6-5 with TRBJ1-1; 7 bases line up with TRBD1. The V gene's germline CDR1 is MNHEY and CDR2 SVGAGI. CDR3 length: 15 amino acids. CDR3 sequence (DNA): TGTGCCACCAGGACCGGGACAGTGTTGGTCACTGAAACTTTCTTT. Translation: CATRTGTVLVTETFF.

This sequence joins TRBV12-3 or TRBV12-4 and TRBJ1-5; D remains ambiguous. The J call may be incorrect, as the DNA end agrees better with TRBJ2-3. The CDR3 contains 16 residues. CDR3 amino acids: CASSIFSPMSNQPQYF. The CDR3 DNA follows: TGTGCCAGCAGTATATTCAGTCCTATGAGCAATCAGCCCCAGTATTTT.

The table lists this clonotype with a count of one. One end of the junction varies from germline; a read error may be responsible. The chain has TRBV5-5 and TRBJ2-2, with a tentative D call TRBD2 (5 bases). The germline V gene encodes CDR1 SGHKS and CDR2 YYEKEE (reference sequence). The CDR3 covers 15 residues. The DNA for the CDR3 is TGTACCAGCGGCCTGAATCCACGAGCCACCGGGGAGCTGTTTTTT. Translated, it gives CTSGLNPRATGELFF. Together with reference TRBV5-5 and TRBJ2-2, the CDR3 gives the full variable domain: DAGVTQSPTHLIKTRGQQVTLRCSPISGHKSVSWYQQVLGQGPQFIFQYYEKEERGRGNFPDRFSARQFPNYSSELNVNALLLGDSALYLCTSGLNPRATGELFFGEGSRLTVL.

The rearrangement joins TRBV15 to TRBJ2-3, with 7 bases lining up with TRBD2. The CDR3 has 16 amino acids. CDR1 LNHNV and CDR2 YYDKDF come from the germline V gene (reference sequence). V gave up 0 bases and J gave up 2 bases; unmatched junction bases: 5. The CDR3 loop is CATSRDRLANTDTQYF. CDR3 DNA: TGTGCCACCAGCAGAGATAGACTAGCTAACACAGATACGCAGTATTTT.

This clonotype is categorized as hyperexpanded (1% or more). The rearrangement joins TRBV29-1 to TRBJ2-5; D perhaps matches TRBD1 (6 bases). The CDR3 loop spans 13 amino acids. Germline V gene data show CDR1 as SQVTM and CDR2 as ANQGSEA. The ends were cut back, 6 bases at V and 1 base at J, with 12 bases in the middle. The CDR3 here is CSVADRFQETQYF. The CDR3 nucleotides read TGCAGCGTGGCCGACAGGTTCCAAGAGACCCAGTACTTC.

Note on this clonotype: Since no conserved phenylalanine or tryptophan closes the CDR3, a read error is the likely cause. This rearrangement joins TRBV12-3 or TRBV12-4 to TRBJ1-1, with D perhaps TRBD1 (5 bases). This CDR3 is built from 13 residues. Here the CDR3 DNA reads TGTGCCTGCAGTTTTCTGGACACACAGAAAGCTTTCCTT. It encodes CACSFLDTQKAFL.

As regards this clonotype: A much larger clonotype is one base distant, so this may be a read error. V gene TRBV30 combines with J gene TRBJ1-6; D ambiguous. CDR1 GTSNPN and CDR2 SVGIG come from the germline V gene (reference sequence). The germline V and J ends were trimmed by 5 bases and 18 bases, with 11 bases remaining between them. The CDR3 covers 9 residues. DNA of the CDR3: TGTGCCTGGGGCCCTTCCCACCACTTT. Translated: CAWGPSHHF.

With respect to this clonotype: A read error may account for a junction end that differs from germline. The chain employs TRBV20-1 and TRBJ2-3, with D perhaps matching TRBD1 (6 bases). This CDR3 is 16 amino acids long. The germline gives CDR1 DFQATT, CDR2 SNEGSKA (reference sequence). CDR3 in DNA: TGCCGTGATGAGACCGGGGCAGGGGCTCACACAGATACACAGTATTTT. Translating gives CRDETGAGAHTDTQYF.

Details on this clonotype: The junction and the germline gene differ at one end; a read error may be behind it. The chain employs TRBV6-2 or TRBV6-3 and TRBJ2-4; D gene uncertain. Germline CDR1 reads MNHEY; CDR2 reads SVGEGT. The CDR3 covers 13 residues. The CDR3 reads CASSYSMIDIQCF. For the CDR3, the DNA is TGTGCCAGCAGTTACTCGATGATTGACATTCAGTGCTTC.

To note about this clonotype: The junction differs from germline at one of its ends, possibly a read error. J is TRBJ2-2 and V is TRBV5-4; 7 bases align to TRBD1. The CDR3 runs 18 residues. The V gene's germline CDR1 is SGHNT and CDR2 YYREEE (reference sequence). The CDR3 coding sequence is TGTACCAGCAGCCCGCCGAGACAGGGTTCGATGAACACCGGGGAGCTGTTTTTT. Translated, it gives CTSSPPRQGSMNTGELFF. The whole variable domain, filled in from reference TRBV5-4 and TRBJ2-2, reads ETGVTQSPTHLIKTRGQQVTLRCSSQSGHNTVSWYQQALGQGPQFIFQYYREEENGRGNFPPRFSGLQFPNYSSELNVNALELDDSALYLCTSSPPRQGSMNTGELFFGEGSRLTVL.